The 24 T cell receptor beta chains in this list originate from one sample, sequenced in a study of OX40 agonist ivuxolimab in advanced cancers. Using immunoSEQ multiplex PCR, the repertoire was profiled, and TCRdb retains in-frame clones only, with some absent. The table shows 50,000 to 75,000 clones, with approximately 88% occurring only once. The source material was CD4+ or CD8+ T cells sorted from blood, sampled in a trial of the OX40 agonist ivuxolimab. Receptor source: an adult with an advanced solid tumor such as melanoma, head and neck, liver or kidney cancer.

DNA of the CDR3: TGCGCCAGCAGCTTGGAGGGGGCGCCCCACGAGCAGTACTTC. Translating gives CASSLEGAPHEQYF. V is TRBV5-1 and J is TRBJ2-7, with 7 bases fitting TRBD1. The CDR3 consists of 14 residues. V shed 0 bases and J 5 bases; nucleotides not matched to a gene: 5. Per the germline V gene, CDR1 is SGHRS and CDR2 is YFSETQ.

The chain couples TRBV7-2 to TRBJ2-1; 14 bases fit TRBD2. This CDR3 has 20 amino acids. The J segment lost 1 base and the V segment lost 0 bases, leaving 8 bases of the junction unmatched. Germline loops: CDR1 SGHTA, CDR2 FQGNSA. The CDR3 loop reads CASSLALTSGRAFSYNEQFF. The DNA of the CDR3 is TGTGCCAGCAGCTTAGCACTGACTAGCGGGAGGGCATTTTCCTACAATGAGCAGTTCTTC.

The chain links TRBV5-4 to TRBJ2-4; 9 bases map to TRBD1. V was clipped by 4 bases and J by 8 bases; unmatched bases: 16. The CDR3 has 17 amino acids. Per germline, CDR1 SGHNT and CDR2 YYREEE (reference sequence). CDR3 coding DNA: TGTGCCAGCAGCAACCCGGGACAGGGTCGTATGTTGGACATTCAGTACTTC. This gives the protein CASSNPGQGRMLDIQYF.

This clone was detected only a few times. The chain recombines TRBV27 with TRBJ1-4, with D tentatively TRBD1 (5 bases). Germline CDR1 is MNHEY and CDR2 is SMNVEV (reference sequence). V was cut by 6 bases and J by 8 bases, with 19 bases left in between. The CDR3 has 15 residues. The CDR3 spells CASRGTALSGEKLFF. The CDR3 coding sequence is TGTGCCAGCAGGGGGACGGCGCTTTCGGGGGAAAAACTGTTTTTT.

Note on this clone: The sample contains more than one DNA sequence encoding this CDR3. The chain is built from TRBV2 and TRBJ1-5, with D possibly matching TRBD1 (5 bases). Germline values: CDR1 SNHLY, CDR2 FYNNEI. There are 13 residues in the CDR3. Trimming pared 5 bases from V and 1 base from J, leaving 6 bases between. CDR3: CASSRDSNQPQHF. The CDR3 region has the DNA TGTGCCAGCAGTCGGGACAGCAATCAGCCCCAGCATTTT.

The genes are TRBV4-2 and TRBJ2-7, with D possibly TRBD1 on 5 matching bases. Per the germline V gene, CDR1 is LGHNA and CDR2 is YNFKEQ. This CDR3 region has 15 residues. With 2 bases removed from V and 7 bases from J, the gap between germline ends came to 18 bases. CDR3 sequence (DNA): TGTGCCAGCAGCCAATTGACAGCTTTCGGTCTTGAGCAGTACTTC. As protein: CASSQLTAFGLEQYF.

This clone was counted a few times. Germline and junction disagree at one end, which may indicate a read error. The CDR3 sequence: CASTQPQHF. The DNA of the CDR3 is TGTGCCAGCACTCAGCCCCAGCATTTT. This chain joins TRBV7-6 and TRBJ1-5; D is undetermined. The CDR3 extends over 9 amino acids. Germline V gene data show CDR1 as SGHVS and CDR2 as FNYEAQ.

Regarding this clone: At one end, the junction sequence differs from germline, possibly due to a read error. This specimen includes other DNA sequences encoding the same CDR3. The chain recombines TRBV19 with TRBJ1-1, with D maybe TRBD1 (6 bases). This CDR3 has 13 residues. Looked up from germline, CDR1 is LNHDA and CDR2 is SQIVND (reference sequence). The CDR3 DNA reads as TGTGCCAGTAGCGAAGGGGGTTGGACTGAAGCCTTCTTT. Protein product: CASSEGGWTEAFF.

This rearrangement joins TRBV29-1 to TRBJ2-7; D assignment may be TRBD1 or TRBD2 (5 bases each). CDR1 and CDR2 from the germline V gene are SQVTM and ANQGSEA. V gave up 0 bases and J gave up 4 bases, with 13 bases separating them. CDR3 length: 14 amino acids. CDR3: CSVEDPTKGYEQYF. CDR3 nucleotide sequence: TGCAGCGTTGAAGACCCGACTAAGGGGTACGAGCAGTACTTC.

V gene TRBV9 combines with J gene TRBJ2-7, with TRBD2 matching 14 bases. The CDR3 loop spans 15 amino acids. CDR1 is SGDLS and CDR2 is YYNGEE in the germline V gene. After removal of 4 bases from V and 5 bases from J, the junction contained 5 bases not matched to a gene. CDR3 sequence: CASSLGLAGVDEQYF. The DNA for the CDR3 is TGTGCCAGCAGCCTGGGACTAGCGGGAGTGGACGAGCAGTACTTC.

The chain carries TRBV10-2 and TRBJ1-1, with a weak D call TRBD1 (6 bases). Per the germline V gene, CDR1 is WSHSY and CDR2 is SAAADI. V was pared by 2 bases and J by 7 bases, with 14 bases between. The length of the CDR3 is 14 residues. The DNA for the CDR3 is TGCGCCAGCAGTGAGAGGATAAGGGGGAGTGAAGCTTTCTTT. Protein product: CASSERIRGSEAFF.

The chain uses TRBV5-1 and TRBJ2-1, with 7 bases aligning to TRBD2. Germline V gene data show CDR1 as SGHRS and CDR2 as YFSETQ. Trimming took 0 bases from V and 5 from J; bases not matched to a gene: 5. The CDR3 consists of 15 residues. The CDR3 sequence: CASSLDGRPNNEQFF. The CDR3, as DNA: TGCGCCAGCAGCTTGGACGGGAGGCCAAACAATGAGCAGTTCTTC.

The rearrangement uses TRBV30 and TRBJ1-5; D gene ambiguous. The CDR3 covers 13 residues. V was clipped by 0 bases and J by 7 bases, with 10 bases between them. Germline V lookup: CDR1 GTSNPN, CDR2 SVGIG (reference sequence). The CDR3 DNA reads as TGTGCCTGGAGTGTAGTGGGCGGGCAGCCCCAGCATTTT. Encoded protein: CAWSVVGGQPQHF.

The CDR3 bases are TGTGCCAGCAGCTTAAGCGGGTTCTCCTACGAGCAGTACTTC. Translating gives CASSLSGFSYEQYF. The chain uses TRBV11-2 and TRBJ2-7; possibly TRBD2 for D (6 bases). Germline loops: CDR1 SGHAT, CDR2 FQNNGV. Trimming took 2 bases from V and 0 from J, leaving 8 bases between them. The CDR3 contains 14 residues. The full variable domain, completed using reference TRBV11-2 and TRBJ2-7, is EAGVAQSPRYKIIEKRQSVAFWCNPISGHATLYWYQQILGQGPKLLIQFQNNGVVDDSQLPKDRFSAERLKGVDSTLKIQPAKLEDSAVYLCASSLSGFSYEQYFGPGTRLTVT.

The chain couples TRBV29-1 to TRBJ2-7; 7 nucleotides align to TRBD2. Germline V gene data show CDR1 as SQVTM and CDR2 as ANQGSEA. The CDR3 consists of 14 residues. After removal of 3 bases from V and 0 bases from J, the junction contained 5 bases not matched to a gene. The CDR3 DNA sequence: TGCAGCGTTGACGAGTCGGGAGGCTCCTACGAGCAGTACTTC. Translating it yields CSVDESGGSYEQYF.

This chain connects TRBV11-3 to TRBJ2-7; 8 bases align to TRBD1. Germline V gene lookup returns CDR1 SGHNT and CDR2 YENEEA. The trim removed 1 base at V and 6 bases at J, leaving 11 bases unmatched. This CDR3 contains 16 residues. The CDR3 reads CASSLGQGPLSGEQYF. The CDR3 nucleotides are TGTGCCAGCAGCTTAGGACAGGGGCCTCTTTCGGGCGAGCAGTACTTC.

The CDR3 reads CASSPLGGRNQETQYF. The CDR3 nucleotides are TGTGCCAGCAGCCCCCTGGGCGGGAGGAACCAAGAGACCCAGTACTTC. V is TRBV28 and J is TRBJ2-5; 8 positions agree with TRBD2. The CDR3 is made up of 16 amino acids. V was clipped by 6 bases and J by 0 bases; unmatched bases: 9. The germline gives CDR1 MDHEN, CDR2 SYDVKM. The full variable domain, its missing parts supplied by reference TRBV28 and TRBJ2-5, is DVKVTQSSRYLVKRTGEKVFLECVQDMDHENMFWYRQDPGLGLRLIYFSYDVKMKEKGDIPEGYSVSREKKERFSLILESASTNQTSMYLCASSPLGGRNQETQYFGPGTRLLVL.

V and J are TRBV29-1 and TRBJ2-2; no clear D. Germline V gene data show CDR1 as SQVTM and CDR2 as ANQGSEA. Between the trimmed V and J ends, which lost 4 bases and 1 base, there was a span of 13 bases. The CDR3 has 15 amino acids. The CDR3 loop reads CSVGRSPMNTGELFF. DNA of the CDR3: TGCAGCGTTGGACGGAGTCCTATGAACACCGGGGAGCTGTTTTTT.

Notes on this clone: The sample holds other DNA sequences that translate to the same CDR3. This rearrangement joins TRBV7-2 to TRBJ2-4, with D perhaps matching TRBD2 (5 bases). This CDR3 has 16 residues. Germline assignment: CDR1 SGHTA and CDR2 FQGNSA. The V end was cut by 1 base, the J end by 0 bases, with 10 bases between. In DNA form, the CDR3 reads TGTGCCAGCAGCTTAGAGGGCGGACTAGCCAAAAACATTCAGTACTTC. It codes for CASSLEGGLAKNIQYF.

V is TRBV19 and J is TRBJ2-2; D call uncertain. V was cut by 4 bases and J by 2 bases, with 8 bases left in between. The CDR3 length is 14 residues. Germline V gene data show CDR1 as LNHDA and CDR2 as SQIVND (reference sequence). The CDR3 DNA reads TGTGCCAGTAGTACCGATTTTAACACCGGGGAGCTGTTTTTT. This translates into CASSTDFNTGELFF.

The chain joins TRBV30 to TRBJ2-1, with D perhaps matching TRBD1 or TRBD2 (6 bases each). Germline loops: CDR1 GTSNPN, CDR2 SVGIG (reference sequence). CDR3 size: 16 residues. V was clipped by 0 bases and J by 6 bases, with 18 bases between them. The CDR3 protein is CAWSVRGGIGGNEQFF. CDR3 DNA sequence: TGTGCCTGGAGTGTACGTGGCGGGATAGGGGGCAATGAGCAGTTCTTC.

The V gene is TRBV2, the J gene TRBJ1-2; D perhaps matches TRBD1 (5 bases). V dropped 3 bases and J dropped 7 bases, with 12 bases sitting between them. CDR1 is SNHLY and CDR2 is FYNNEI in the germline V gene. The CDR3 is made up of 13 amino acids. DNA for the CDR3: TGTGCCAGCAGTGACAGAGGGGTAGTTGGCTACACCTTC. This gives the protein CASSDRGVVGYTF.

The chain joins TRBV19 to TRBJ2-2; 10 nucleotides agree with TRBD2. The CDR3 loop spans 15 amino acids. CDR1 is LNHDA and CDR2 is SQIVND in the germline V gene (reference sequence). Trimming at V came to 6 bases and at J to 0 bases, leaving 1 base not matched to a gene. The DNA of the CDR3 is TGTGCCAGTAGAACTAGCGGGGCGAACACCGGGGAGCTGTTTTTT. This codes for CASRTSGANTGELFF. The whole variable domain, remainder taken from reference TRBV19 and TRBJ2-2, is DGGITQSPKYLFRKEGQNVTLSCEQNLNHDAMYWYRQDPGQGLRLIYYSQIVNDFQKGDIAEGYSVSREKKESFPLTVTSAQKNPTAFYLCASRTSGANTGELFFGEGSRLTVL.

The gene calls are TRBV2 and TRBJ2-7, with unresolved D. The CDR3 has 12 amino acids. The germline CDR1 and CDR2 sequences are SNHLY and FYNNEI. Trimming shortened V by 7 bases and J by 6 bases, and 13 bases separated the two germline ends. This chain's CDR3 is CASKGLAREQYF. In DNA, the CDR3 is TGTGCCAGCAAAGGTCTGGCTCGCGAGCAGTACTTC.